This T cell receptor (beta chain) was observed in a study of blood T cell repertoires in COVID-19. For the study at large: Samples taken during acute and convalescent COVID-19 were collected in the United States, Italy and Spain. Sample material is recorded as cDNA or gDNA derived from T cells, B-cell-depleted T cells, or PBMCs.

The protocol was immunoSEQ multiplex PCR, while the TCRdb copy is restricted to in-frame clones and leaves out a portion. Of 270,000 or so clones detected, 75% to 90% appear once; the ten largest clones hold 0.94%. The CDR3 spans 16 residues. CDR1 is SGHRS and CDR2 is YFSETQ in the germline V gene. V lost 4 bases to trimming and J lost 2 bases; unmatched junction nucleotides: 10. The specimen sequenced was peripheral blood. The J gene is TRBJ2-7, the V gene TRBV5-1; TRBD2 aligns across 9 bases. The receptor was derived from a woman in her thirties or forties who had recovered from COVID-19. Written as DNA, the CDR3 is TGCGCCAGCAGCCGCCCGGGACTAGCCCAAACCTACGAGCAGTACTTC. Its translation is CASSRPGLAQTYEQYF.